A selection of T cell receptor beta chains follows, all from one sample in a study of glioma-infiltrating T cells. TCRdb reprocessed the multiplex PCR reads with MiXCR, giving one entry per CDR3 protein. The sample has some 93,000 distinct CDR3 sequences, roughly 40% seen once; the top ten hold around two fifths. Sequencing used glioma tissue, nonneoplastic brain tissue, or PBMCs (not recorded which). These receptors were collected from a human donor with low-grade glioma or glioblastoma, undergoing nonglioma brain surgery, or in good health (not recorded which). CDR3s include the opening cysteine and the closing phenylalanine or tryptophan. Fields, in order: D gene, J gene, V gene, clone size, CDR3 protein, CDR3 DNA. A D gene is named only where the DNA matches it firmly. Rows may omit the clone size; those that give it use once, few, many or a size class.

-,TRBJ2-7,TRBV6-1,-,CARSDRGRAYEQYF,TGTGCCAGGAGTGACCGGGGCAGGGCCTACGAGCAGTACTTC
TRBD2,TRBJ2-5,TRBV6-2/TRBV6-3,many,CASSYFLSTSGGSASQETQYF,TGTGCCAGCAGTTACTTTCTATCGACTAGCGGGGGGTCCGCTTCTCAAGAGACCCAGTACTTC
-,TRBJ1-6,TRBV10-3,-,CAISPSRPGYNSPLHF,TGTGCCATCAGTCCTTCTAGGCCCGGTTATAATTCACCCCTCCACTTT
TRBD1,TRBJ1-1,TRBV28,many,CASCRGDQRGFTEAFF,TGTGCCAGCTGCAGGGGGGACCAGAGGGGTTTCACTGAAGCTTTCTTT
-,TRBJ2-3,TRBV2,many,CASSLGGLREADTQYF,TGTGCCAGCAGCCTAGGAGGTCTAAGGGAGGCAGATACGCAGTATTTT
-,TRBJ2-5,TRBV5-1,many,CASSLYGQASSQETQYF,TGCGCCAGCAGCTTGTATGGGCAGGCATCATCCCAAGAGACCCAGTACTTC
TRBD2,TRBJ2-7,TRBV28,-,CATRTSGAYKQYF,TGTGCCACCAGGACTAGCGGTGCCTACAAACAGTACTTC
TRBD2,TRBJ2-1,TRBV25-1,many,CASSEKVRTRQFF,TGTGCCAGCAGTGAAAAAGTTAGGACTAGACAGTTCTTC
-,TRBJ2-3,TRBV20-1,many,CSADGGTDTQYF,TGCAGTGCTGATGGGGGCACAGATACGCAGTATTTT
-,TRBJ2-2,TRBV27,-,CSSTIWGGTGDLFF,TGTTCCAGCACCATCTGGGGAGGAACCGGGGATCTTTTTTTT
-,TRBJ1-1,TRBV28,-,CASKSQLSNTEAVF,TGTGCCAGCAAGAGTCAACTGTCCAACACTGAAGCTGTATTT
TRBD2,TRBJ2-3,TRBV6-4,many,CASSSSGGTDTQYF,TGTGCCAGCAGCTCTAGCGGGGGAACAGATACGCAGTATTTT
-,TRBJ1-5,TRBV7-9,many,CASSLSPDQPQHF,TGTGCCAGCAGCTTAAGTCCGGATCAGCCCCAGCATTTT
TRBD1,TRBJ2-3,TRBV24-1,many,CATSDPGQKSTDTQYF,TGTGCCACCAGTGACCCGGGACAGAAAAGCACAGATACGCAGTATTTT
-,TRBJ1-1,TRBV10-3,-,CAISEYGLPNTEAFF,TGTGCCATCAGTGAGTACGGCCTTCCGAACACTGAAGCTTTCTTT
-,TRBJ2-1,TRBV24-1,many,CATSNLLEQFF,TGTGCCACCAGTAATCTCCTAGAGCAGTTCTTC
TRBD2,TRBJ2-1,TRBV19,many,CASSIGTPSGSRNEQFF,TGTGCCAGTAGTATCGGTACCCCCAGCGGGAGTCGCAATGAGCAGTTCTTC
TRBD1,TRBJ2-1,TRBV11-3,-,CASSTGERLYNEQFF,TGTGCCAGCAGTACAGGGGAGAGACTCTACAATGAGCAGTTCTTC
-,TRBJ2-1,TRBV4-1,-,CASGFGENNEQFF,TGCGCCAGCGGATTCGGGGAGAACAATGAGCAGTTCTTC
-,TRBJ2-1,TRBV3-1,many,CASSKTYGEQFF,TGTGCCAGCAGCAAAACGTATGGTGAGCAGTTCTTC
-,TRBJ2-7,TRBV5-1,many,CASSLGLGNYEQYF,TGCGCCAGCAGCTTGGGGCTGGGGAATTACGAGCAGTACTTC
-,TRBJ2-2,TRBV11-2,many,CASSLLAQSNTGELFF,TGTGCCAGCAGCTTATTAGCGCAATCCAACACCGGGGAGCTGTTTTTT
-,TRBJ2-1,TRBV7-2,-,CASSPRRTYEQFF,TGTGCCAGCAGCCCACGTCGAACCTATGAGCAGTTCTTC
TRBD2,TRBJ2-1,TRBV7-3,many,CASSTIAGGPNEQFF,TGTGCCAGCAGCACAATAGCGGGGGGGCCGAATGAGCAGTTCTTC
-,TRBJ2-1,TRBV28,-,CASSTLTRVRGEQFF,TGTGCCAGCAGTACGCTCACCAGGGTTAGGGGTGAGCAGTTCTTC
-,TRBJ2-2,TRBV4-1,many,CASSQETAGRGELFF,TGCGCCAGCAGCCAAGAAACGGCGGGGCGAGGGGAGCTGTTTTTT
-,TRBJ1-6,TRBV6-9,-,CASSYSARDRQDSPLHF,TGTGCCAGCAGTTACTCCGCCCGGGACCGGCAGGATTCACCCCTCCACTTT
TRBD2,TRBJ2-1,TRBV12-3/TRBV12-4,many,CASSLSGRGYSYNEQFF,TGTGCCAGCAGTTTGAGTGGGAGGGGATACTCCTACAATGAGCAGTTCTTC
-,TRBJ2-3,TRBV3-1,many,CASSPNAPPNPPGTDTQYF,TGTGCCAGCAGCCCGAACGCCCCCCCCAACCCCCCAGGCACAGATACGCAGTATTTT
-,TRBJ2-7,TRBV20-1,-,CSAPLTGYSEQYF,TGCAGTGCTCCCCTTACAGGGTACAGTGAGCAGTACTTC
TRBD1,TRBJ1-1,TRBV29-1,-,CSAGGLTVGEAFF,TGCAGCGCAGGGGGCCTCACGGTGGGTGAAGCTTTCTTT
TRBD1,TRBJ1-2,TRBV3-1,many,CASSQDRWTGNYGYTF,TGTGCCAGCAGCCAAGATCGGTGGACAGGGAACTATGGCTACACCTTC
-,TRBJ2-7,TRBV2,many,CASSEAGQGGLDEQYF,TGTGCCAGCAGTGAAGCGGGGCAGGGAGGATTGGACGAGCAGTACTTC
-,TRBJ2-2,TRBV19,many,CASSISGGNTGELFF,TGTGCCAGTAGTATTTCTGGCGGAAACACCGGGGAGCTGTTTTTT
-,TRBJ1-3,TRBV7-9,many,CASSSASSGNTIYF,TGTGCCAGCAGCTCCGCAAGCTCTGGAAACACCATATATTTT
-,TRBJ2-7,TRBV4-1,-,CASSLIVGTGAYEHYF,-
TRBD2,TRBJ2-1,TRBV3-1,many,CASSQDLGGRAAFF,TGTGCCAGCAGCCAAGACTTGGGCGGGAGGGCGGCGTTCTTC
-,TRBJ1-2,TRBV28,many,CASSSLLRGFNGYTF,TGTGCCAGCAGTTCCCTCCTACGAGGGTTCAATGGCTACACCTTC
-,TRBJ2-3,TRBV2,-,CASSEGFWGGTDTQYF,TGTGCCAGCAGTGAAGGGTTTTGGGGCGGCACAGATACGCAGTATTTT
-,TRBJ2-3,TRBV28,many,CASSSQGSGTDTQYF,TGTGCCAGCAGTTCCCAGGGGTCAGGGACAGATACGCAGTATTTT
-,TRBJ2-7,TRBV20-1,-,CSAPTRGPRYEQYF,TGCAGTGCTCCCACTAGGGGACCGAGATACGAGCAGTACTTC
-,TRBJ1-2,TRBV2,many,CASSESVRQAGGYTF,TGTGCCAGCAGTGAATCGGTGCGGCAGGCAGGTGGCTACACCTTC
TRBD2,TRBJ2-1,TRBV20-1,many,CSAVTLAGAYNEQFF,TGCAGTGCTGTCACCCTAGCGGGGGCCTACAATGAGCAGTTCTTC
-,TRBJ1-6,TRBV11-2,-,CASSLSGGNNQPLHF,TGTGCCAGCAGCTTAAGCGGGGGAAACAATCAGCCCCTCCACTTT
-,TRBJ2-2,TRBV11-2,many,CASTRQVSNTGELFF,TGTGCCAGCACCCGACAAGTATCGAACACCGGGGAGCTGTTTTTT
TRBD1,TRBJ2-5,TRBV29-1,few,CSVSRGTGWQETQYF,TGCAGCGTGTCTCGGGGGACAGGGTGGCAAGAGACCCAGTACTTC
-,TRBJ1-5,TRBV5-1,-,CASSLRACQPQHF,TGCGCCAGCAGCTTACGGGCTTGTCAGCCCCAGCATTTT
TRBD2,TRBJ2-5,TRBV12-3/TRBV12-4,many,CASSEGPIAGVIQETQYF,TGTGCCAGCAGTGAGGGGCCAATAGCGGGAGTCATCCAAGAGACCCAGTACTTC
-,TRBJ1-1,TRBV28,-,CASSVGGGVTEAFF,TGTGCCAGCAGCGTCGGAGGTGGGGTCACTGAAGCTTTCTTT
-,TRBJ1-1,TRBV3-1,many,CASSQDASEAFF,TGTGCCAGCAGCCAAGATGCCAGTGAAGCTTTCTTT
-,TRBJ2-3,TRBV7-7,many,CASSLTGSTDTQYF,TGTGCCAGCAGCTTAACGGGCAGCACAGATACGCAGTATTTT
TRBD1,TRBJ1-5,TRBV12-3/TRBV12-4,many,CASSGTGLQPQHF,TGTGCCAGCAGTGGGACAGGGCTTCAGCCCCAGCATTTT
TRBD2,TRBJ2-3,TRBV6-6,-,CASSGGGGRPATDAQYF,TGTGCCAGCAGTGGGGGGGGAGGGCGCCCCGCCACAGATGCGCAGTATTTT